This T cell receptor beta chain was obtained from a study of blood T cell repertoires in COVID-19. Study overall: The samples span acute and convalescent COVID-19 from the United States, Italy and Spain. From T cells, B-cell-depleted T cells, or PBMCs came the material, which was cDNA or gDNA.

The CDR3 has 15 amino acids. CDR1 is SGHDT and CDR2 is YYEEEE in the germline V gene. With 4 bases removed from V and 5 bases from J, the gap between germline ends came to 15 bases. This clone was found once. In the study's own analysis: Amplification of reference gene primers was used by the study to estimate nucleated cell counts. The protocol was immunoSEQ multiplex PCR, while the TCRdb copy is restricted to in-frame clones and leaves out a portion. The V and J calls and clone size were taken over from that table, and D and trimming were inferred from the DNA. This table holds about 49,000 clones, about 87% found once.

The sequenced sample consisted of peripheral blood. The chain recombines TRBV5-6 with TRBJ2-2; a weak D match, TRBD1 (6 bases). The TCR originated in an older man with acute or convalescent COVID-19. The CDR3 region has the DNA TGTGCCAGCAGCCGGCAGGGGCGCAAGACCGGGGAGCTGTTTTTT. Translation: CASSRQGRKTGELFF.